A single sample gave rise to the 17 T cell receptor beta chains below, sequenced in a study of identical twins. MiXCR, applied by TCRdb to the 5' RACE reads, yields one record per CDR3 protein. Counted here are about 150,000 distinct CDR3 sequences, 3% to 4.5% occurring once; the ten biggest clones make up 8.1%. The source material was memory T cells sorted from blood. The receptors were gathered from a man aged 18-30 years in good health.

In its sample, this clonotype was seen many times. The CDR3 reads CSVPSGSRNEQFF. DNA for the CDR3: TGCAGTGTTCCTAGCGGGAGCCGCAATGAGCAGTTCTTC. V is TRBV20-1 and J is TRBJ2-1; 10 positions agree with TRBD2. V lost 7 bases, J lost 6 bases, and 6 bases stayed unmatched. The germline V gene encodes CDR1 DFQATT and CDR2 SNEGSKA (reference sequence). This CDR3 has 13 amino acids.

The CDR3 loop reads CASSFGAGYTRNEQFF. The CDR3 DNA reads TGTGCCAGCAGCTTTGGAGCGGGATATACTAGGAATGAGCAGTTCTTC. The V gene is TRBV7-9, the J gene TRBJ2-1; 7 bases match TRBD2. V was clipped by 3 bases and J by 7 bases; unmatched bases: 12. The CDR3 has 16 amino acids. CDR1 and CDR2 from the germline V gene are SEHNR and FQNEAQ (reference sequence).

In this sample, this clonotype turned up many times. The rearrangement joins TRBV3-1 to TRBJ2-5; 8 positions match TRBD1. The CDR3 extends over 13 amino acids. The V gene end was trimmed by 8 bases and the J gene end by 4 bases; junction bases not matched to a gene: 6. CDR1 is LGHDT, CDR2 YNNKEL, per germline (reference sequence). This CDR3 is CASGVQGGETQYF. For the CDR3, the DNA is TGTGCCAGCGGGGTACAGGGGGGAGAGACCCAGTACTTC.

This clonotype was counted ten times or more. The rearrangement joins TRBV12-3 or TRBV12-4 to TRBJ1-5; no firm D call. Trimming shortened V by 3 bases and J by 6 bases, and 12 bases separated the two germline ends. The CDR3 is made up of 14 amino acids. This CDR3 reads CASSFTGVGQPQHF. Written as DNA, the CDR3 is TGTGCCAGCAGTTTTACCGGGGTCGGTCAGCCCCAGCATTTT.

In this sample, this clonotype turned up many times. The chain is built from TRBV6-1 and TRBJ2-7; D remains ambiguous. This CDR3 spans 14 amino acids. CDR1 MNHNS and CDR2 SASEGT come from the germline V gene. Trimming pared 4 bases from V and 2 bases from J, leaving 12 bases between. The CDR3 sequence is CASSVGPSAYEQYF. DNA of the CDR3: TGTGCCAGCAGTGTAGGCCCGTCGGCCTACGAGCAGTACTTC.

There are many counts of this clonotype. This sequence joins TRBV5-1 and TRBJ2-3; 7 bases map to TRBD2. J gave up 0 bases and V 4 bases, and 8 bases lay outside the gene matches. The CDR3 loop spans 16 amino acids. In germline, CDR1 is SGHRS, CDR2 YFSETQ. CDR3 in amino acids: CASSLEAGTSTDTQYF. The CDR3 DNA sequence: TGCGCCAGCAGCCTGGAAGCGGGAACTAGCACAGATACGCAGTATTTT.

Comment on this clonotype: Relative to the germline gene, one junction end is altered; a read error may explain this. The chain combines TRBV20-1 with TRBJ2-1, with TRBD1 matching 7 bases. This CDR3 spans 16 amino acids. Germline CDR1 DFQATT, CDR2 SNEGSKA (reference sequence). CDR3 loop: CRASYFPGQNYNEQFF. The CDR3 region has the DNA TGCAGAGCTAGTTACTTTCCGGGACAGAACTACAATGAGCAGTTCTTC.

This clonotype was recorded at least ten times. This chain uses TRBV14 with TRBJ1-1; D is unresolved. The CDR3 loop spans 14 amino acids. Germline V gene sequence: CDR1 SGHDN, CDR2 FVKESK. V was clipped by 7 bases and J by 1 base, with 13 bases between them. As DNA, the CDR3 is TGTGCCAGCAATATAGGCAGTGCGAACACTGAAGCTTTCTTT. Protein product: CASNIGSANTEAFF.

The J gene is TRBJ1-2, the V gene TRBV6-1, with a weak D call TRBD1 (5 bases). The CDR3 is 14 amino acids. Per the germline V gene, CDR1 is MNHNS and CDR2 is SASEGT. V was shortened by 4 bases and J by 8 bases, with 17 bases between the two germline ends. In nucleotides, the CDR3 is TGTGCCAGCAGTGCCGGGACGCCGCTACGGGGCTACACCTTC. It is translated as CASSAGTPLRGYTF.

This clonotype was seen ten or more times. CDR3 sequence: CAISNLAGRVQGDTQYF. CDR3 nucleotide sequence: TGTGCCATCAGCAATCTAGCCGGGAGGGTCCAGGGGGATACGCAGTATTTT. The rearrangement links TRBV10-3 to TRBJ2-3; 8 nucleotides align to TRBD2. The CDR3 loop spans 17 amino acids. Trimming took 6 bases from V and 6 from J; bases not matched to a gene: 17. Germline V gives CDR1 ENHRY, CDR2 SYGVKD.

As DNA, the CDR3 is TGTGCCAGCAGCCGACAGGGGGCGGACGGGGAGCTGTTTTTT. As protein: CASSRQGADGELFF. V is TRBV3-1 and J is TRBJ2-2, with TRBD1 identical over 10 bases. V was pared by 4 bases and J by 7 bases, with 3 bases of the junction left unmatched. Germline values: CDR1 LGHDT, CDR2 YNNKEL (reference sequence). CDR3 length equals 14 residues.

This clonotype was detected ten times or more. V gene TRBV7-9 combines with J gene TRBJ1-2, with D perhaps matching TRBD1 (6 bases). V lost 7 bases and J lost 2, with 11 bases in between. The CDR3 is made up of 13 amino acids. Germline CDR1 reads SEHNR; CDR2 reads FQNEAQ (reference sequence). CDR3 bases: TGTGCCAGCACATTCCAGGGGAACTATGGCTACACCTTC. Its translation is CASTFQGNYGYTF. The whole variable domain, filled in from reference TRBV7-9 and TRBJ1-2, reads DTGVSQNPRHKITKRGQNVTFRCDPISEHNRLYWYRQTLGQGPEFLTYFQNEAQLEKSRLLSDRFSAERPKGSFSTLEIQRTEQGDSAMYLCASTFQGNYGYTFGSGTRLTVV.

The rearrangement joins TRBV4-3 to TRBJ2-7; 9 bases are shared with TRBD1. Germline lookup yields CDR1 LGHNA and CDR2 YSLEER. Losses at the gene ends were 3 bases for V and 5 bases for J; bases not matched to a gene: 8. The CDR3 extends over 15 amino acids. The CDR3 loop reads CASSQPGQGSNEQYF. The CDR3 region has the DNA TGCGCCAGCAGCCAGCCGGGACAGGGTAGTAACGAGCAGTACTTC.

J is TRBJ2-3 and V is TRBV11-3, with TRBD2 identical over 10 bases. The J segment lost 2 bases and the V segment lost 5 bases, leaving 4 bases of the junction unmatched. CDR1 and CDR2 (germline): SGHNT, YENEEA. The CDR3 extends over 15 amino acids. CDR3 sequence: CASSLGTSVTDTQYF. The CDR3 DNA is TGTGCCAGCAGCCTTGGGACTAGCGTCACAGATACGCAGTATTTT. The full variable domain, its missing parts supplied by reference TRBV11-3 and TRBJ2-3, is EAGVVQSPRYKIIEKKQPVAFWCNPISGHNTLYWYLQNLGQGPELLIRYENEEAVDDSQLPKDRFSAERLKGVDSTLKIQPAELGDSAVYLCASSLGTSVTDTQYFGPGTRLTVL.

This clonotype was counted at least ten times. J is TRBJ1-1 and V is TRBV11-2, with D tentatively TRBD1 (6 bases). This CDR3 region has 13 residues. The germline V gene has CDR1 SGHAT and CDR2 FQNNGV. V was pared by 8 bases and J by 4 bases, with 14 bases between. For the CDR3, the DNA is TGTGCCAGCGCCCCTCAGGGGACCACTGAAGCTTTCTTT. Translated, it gives CASAPQGTTEAFF.

The rearrangement joins TRBV10-1 to TRBJ1-1, with 7 positions matching TRBD1. This CDR3 region has 14 residues. Germline loops: CDR1 WNHNN, CDR2 SYGVQD (reference sequence). The V gene end was trimmed by 8 bases and the J gene end by 5 bases; junction bases not matched to a gene: 11. The CDR3 DNA is TGCGCCAGCCATTACAGGGGATTTGAGACTGAAGCTTTCTTT. The encoded protein is CASHYRGFETEAFF.

This clonotype came up a few times. The chain links TRBV4-2 to TRBJ1-4; D is unclear. Germline-derived CDR1 and CDR2 are LGHNA and YNFKEQ. V lost 4 bases and J 6 bases, leaving 15 bases between the germline ends. The CDR3 has 15 amino acids. The DNA of the CDR3 is TGTGCCAGCAGCCCTAGAACAGTGAAGGATGAAAAACTGTTTTTT. It codes for CASSPRTVKDEKLFF.